This T cell receptor (beta chain) was recorded in a study of T-cell memory formation after mild COVID-19. Study at large: Clustering of TCRs was largely donor specific. Study findings and constraints: Contracting CD4+ clones were located mainly in CM and EM, and CD8+ clones in EMRA. Clones contracting day 15 to 85 were balanced CD4/CD8; later expanders leaned CD4+.

On this clonotype: Its specificity is unknown.

One entry per CDR3 protein, called by TCRdb with MiXCR from the 5' RACE reads. The data hold about 250,000 distinct CDR3 sequences, with 15% to 19% observed a single time. The sequence derives from an adult woman who had mild COVID-19 (a few samples of this study predate the infection). Cell type and time point are not known. Sequenced input: PBMCs or a T cell subset sorted from them (not recorded which).

For the CDR3, the DNA is TGCGCCACCCAAAGATCTAGCGGGGCGTTGGATACGCAGTATTTT. Protein product: CATQRSSGALDTQYF. V and J are TRBV5-1 and TRBJ2-3; 9 bases are shared with TRBD2. This CDR3 has 15 amino acids. Germline-derived CDR1 and CDR2 are SGHRS and YFSETQ. Losses at the gene ends were 9 bases for V and 6 bases for J; bases not matched to a gene: 14.